This TCR beta chain was identified during a study of blood T cell repertoires in COVID-19. Study as a whole: Acute and convalescent COVID-19 specimens originated in the United States, Italy and Spain. PBMCs, B-cell-depleted T cells, or T cells were the source of the cDNA or gDNA that made up the material.

The germline V and J ends were trimmed by 6 bases and 0 bases, with 17 bases remaining between them. The length of the CDR3 is 16 residues. From germline, CDR1 is LNHDA and CDR2 SQIVND (reference sequence). Authors' methods: Estimation of nucleated cell counts relied on the amplification of reference gene primers. TCRdb's table, derived via immunoSEQ multiplex PCR, lists solely in-frame clones and lacks some. That table is the source of V, J and clone size, and D and trimming were worked out from the DNA. The data contain roughly 300,000 clones, just over 85% of them singletons. The material sequenced was PBMCs or T cells enriched from blood (not recorded which). The rearrangement uses TRBV19 and TRBJ1-2; tentative D call: TRBD1 (6 bases). The clonotype originates from a man aged 25-45 years who had recovered from COVID-19. CDR3 residues: CASRTSTGNPNYGYTF. CDR3 DNA sequence: TGTGCCAGTAGGACATCCACAGGGAACCCTAACTATGGCTACACCTTC. Full variable domain (remainder filled in from reference TRBV19 and TRBJ1-2): DGGITQSPKYLFRKEGQNVTLSCEQNLNHDAMYWYRQDPGQGLRLIYYSQIVNDFQKGDIAEGYSVSREKKESFPLTVTSAQKNPTAFYLCASRTSTGNPNYGYTFGSGTRLTVV.